A selection of T cell receptor beta chains follows, all from one sample in a study of cytomegalovirus exposure and HLA in healthy donors. Clones were sequenced by immunoSEQ multiplex PCR, and TCRdb holds only the in-frame ones, with some missing. The repertoire holds about 180,000 clones, with roughly 84% as singletons. Sequencing was performed on PBMCs. These receptors were collected from a boy aged 2 to 10 in good health and CMV-seronegative. CDR3s include the opening cysteine and the closing phenylalanine or tryptophan. A D gene is named only where the DNA matches it firmly. Clone size appears in some rows only: once, few, many, or a class for an expanded clone.

>NA|NA|TRBV7-9|TRBJ1-2|13
CASSPSGGDGYTF
TGTGCCAGCAGCCCTAGCGGGGGGGATGGCTACACCTTC
>NA|NA|TRBV6-1|TRBJ2-1|14
CASSVLGAGNEQFF
TGTGCCAGCAGTGTTTTGGGGGCAGGAAATGAGCAGTTCTTC
>NA|NA|TRBV6-5|TRBJ1-4|14
CASSYRGAREKLFF
TGTGCCAGCAGTTACAGGGGCGCTCGGGAAAAACTGTTTTTT
>NA|TRBD1|TRBV27|TRBJ2-1|17
CASSRGTTGASYNEQFF
TGTGCCAGCAGTCGAGGAACGACAGGGGCCTCCTACAATGAGCAGTTCTTC
>NA|NA|TRBV12-5|TRBJ1-2|12
CASGLVHLGYTF
TGTGCTAGTGGTTTGGTACACCTTGGCTACACCTTC
>once|TRBD2|TRBV5-1|TRBJ2-2|16
CASSPSGRGDTGELFF
TGCGCCAGCAGCCCGAGCGGGAGGGGCGACACCGGGGAGCTGTTTTTT
>NA|NA|TRBV27|TRBJ2-7|15
CASSPVGGGSYEQYF
TGTGCCAGCAGTCCGGTTGGCGGTGGGTCCTACGAGCAGTACTTC
>NA|TRBD1|TRBV28|TRBJ2-2|13
CAGRTGGNGELFF
TGTGCCGGACGGACAGGGGGGAACGGGGAGCTGTTTTTT
>NA|TRBD2|TRBV23-1|TRBJ2-1|17
CASSQSVTGREDNEQFF
TGCGCCAGCAGTCAATCAGTTACAGGCCGGGAGGACAATGAGCAGTTCTTC
>few|TRBD1|TRBV5-1|TRBJ1-1|14
CASSSTGGDTEAFF
TGCGCCAGCAGCTCGACAGGGGGAGACACTGAAGCTTTCTTT
>NA|NA|TRBV19|TRBJ2-6|16
CASSIVPIPGANVLTF
TGTGCCAGTAGTATAGTCCCTATTCCTGGGGCCAACGTCCTGACTTTC
>NA|TRBD1|TRBV12-5|TRBJ1-2|12
CASRQGGYGYTF
TGTGCTAGCCGACAGGGAGGCTATGGCTACACCTTC
>NA|TRBD2|TRBV7-6|TRBJ2-5|14
CASSTSGGPETQYF
TGTGCCAGCAGCACTAGCGGGGGGCCAGAGACCCAGTACTTC
>NA|NA|TRBV4-1|TRBJ2-7|14
CASSSRENSYEQYF
TGCGCCAGCAGCAGTCGGGAGAATAGTTACGAGCAGTACTTC